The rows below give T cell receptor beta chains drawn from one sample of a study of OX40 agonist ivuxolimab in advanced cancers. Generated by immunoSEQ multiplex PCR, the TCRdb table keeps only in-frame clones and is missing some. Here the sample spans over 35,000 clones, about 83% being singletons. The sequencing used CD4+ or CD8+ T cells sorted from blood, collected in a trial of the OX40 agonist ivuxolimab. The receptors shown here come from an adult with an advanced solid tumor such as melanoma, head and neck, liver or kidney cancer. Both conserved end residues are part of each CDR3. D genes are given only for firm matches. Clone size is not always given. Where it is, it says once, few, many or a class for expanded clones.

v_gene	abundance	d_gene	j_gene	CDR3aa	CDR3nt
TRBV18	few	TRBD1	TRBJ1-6	CASSSGQGNSPLHF	TGTGCCAGCTCATCGGGACAGGGGAATTCACCCCTCCACTTT
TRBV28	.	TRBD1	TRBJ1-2	CASSLGQGNGYTF	TGTGCCAGCAGTTTAGGACAGGGGAATGGCTACACCTTC
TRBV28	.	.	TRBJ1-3	CASSPPMARSGNTIYF	TGTGCCAGCAGTCCCCCCATGGCCCGCTCTGGAAACACCATATATTTT
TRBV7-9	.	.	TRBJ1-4	CASSPGLVATNEKLFF	TGTGCCAGCAGCCCCGGACTTGTTGCAACTAATGAAAAACTGTTTTTT
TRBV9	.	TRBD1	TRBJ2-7	CASRRGQGFYEQYF	TGTGCCAGCAGACGAGGACAGGGGTTCTACGAGCAGTACTTC
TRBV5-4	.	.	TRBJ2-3	CASSFPGTADTQYF	TGTGCCAGCAGCTTTCCCGGGACTGCAGATACGCAGTATTTT
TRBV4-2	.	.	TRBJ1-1	CASSQGDSKRGFF	TGTGCCAGCAGCCAAGGCGATTCCAAAAGGGGTTTCTTT
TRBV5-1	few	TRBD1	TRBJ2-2	CASSSRDRGGTGELFF	TGCGCCAGCAGCTCCCGGGACAGGGGAGGAACCGGGGAGCTGTTTTTT
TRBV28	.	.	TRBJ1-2	CASSPPQATVYGYTF	TGTGCCAGCAGTCCCCCCCAGGCAACTGTCTATGGCTACACCTTC
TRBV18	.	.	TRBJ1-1	CASSPFRDLGRTEAFF	TGTGCCAGCTCACCTTTCCGGGACCTGGGAAGGACTGAAGCTTTCTTT
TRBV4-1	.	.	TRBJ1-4	CASSRDTEKLFF	TGCGCCAGCAGCCGGGATACGGAAAAACTGTTTTTT
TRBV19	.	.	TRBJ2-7	CASSLGFRGEQYF	TGTGCCAGTAGCTTAGGTTTTCGGGGGGAGCAGTACTTC
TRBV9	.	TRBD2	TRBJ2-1	CASSLSSGGAPYNEQFF	TGTGCCAGCAGCCTCAGTAGCGGGGGGGCCCCCTACAATGAGCAGTTCTTC
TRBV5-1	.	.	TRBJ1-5	CASSLVGNQPQHF	TGCGCCAGCAGCTTGGTAGGGAATCAGCCCCAGCATTTT
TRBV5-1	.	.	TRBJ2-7	CASSLEPDYIYYEQYF	TGCGCCAGCAGCTTGGAGCCGGACTACATTTACTACGAGCAGTACTTC
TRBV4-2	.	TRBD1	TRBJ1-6	CASSPRQGDNSPLHF	TGTGCCAGCAGCCCCAGACAGGGAGATAATTCACCCCTCCACTTT
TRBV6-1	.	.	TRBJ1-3	CASSEGTQVNTIYF	TGTGCCAGCAGTGAAGGGACGCAGGTCAACACCATATATTTT
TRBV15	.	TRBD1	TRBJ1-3	CATSSQTGNSGNTIYF	TGTGCCACCAGCAGCCAGACAGGGAACTCTGGAAACACCATATATTTT
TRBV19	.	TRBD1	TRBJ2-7	CASSQRAGTGVSYEQYF	TGTGCCAGTAGTCAACGGGCCGGGACAGGGGTCTCCTACGAGCAGTACTTC
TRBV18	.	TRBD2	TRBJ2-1	CASSLAGVHEQFF	TGTGCCAGCTCACTAGCGGGGGTCCATGAGCAGTTCTTC
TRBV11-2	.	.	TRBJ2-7	CASSFSVLPLGEQYF	TGTGCCAGCAGCTTCTCGGTTCTACCCCTAGGCGAGCAGTACTTC
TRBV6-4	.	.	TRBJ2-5	CASSAPGQRGTEETQYF	TGTGCCAGCAGCGCCCCCGGGCAGCGGGGGACAGAAGAGACCCAGTACTTC
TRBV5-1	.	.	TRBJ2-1	CASSLRDSSYNEQFF	TGCGCCAGCAGCTTGCGGGATAGCTCCTACAATGAGCAGTTCTTC
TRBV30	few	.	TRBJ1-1	CAWNGGSHTEAFF	TGTGCCTGGAACGGGGGGTCCCACACTGAAGCTTTCTTT
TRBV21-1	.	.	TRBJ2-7	CASSPRNPGGGATNHYEQYF	TGTGCCAGCAGCCCACGAAACCCCGGAGGTGGGGCCACTAATCACTACGAGCAGTACTTC
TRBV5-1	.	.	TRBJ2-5	CASRMSVQETQYF	TGCGCCAGCAGAATGAGCGTCCAAGAGACCCAGTACTTC
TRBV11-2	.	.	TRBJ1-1	CASQRGWDTEAFF	TGTGCCTCTCAGCGGGGGTGGGATACTGAAGCTTTCTTT
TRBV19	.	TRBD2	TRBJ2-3	CASSMRRGGTDTQYF	TGTGCCAGTAGTATGAGGCGGGGGGGCACAGATACGCAGTATTTT
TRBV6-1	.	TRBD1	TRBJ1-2	CASSETTGGYGYTF	TGTGCCAGCAGTGAAACAACAGGGGGCTATGGCTACACCTTC
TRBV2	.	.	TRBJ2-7	CASRGGGRQYGSYEQYF	TGTGCCAGCAGGGGAGGAGGACGACAGTACGGATCCTACGAGCAGTACTTC
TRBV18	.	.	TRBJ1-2	CASSPSGLRNGYTF	TGTGCCAGCTCACCATCCGGGCTGAGGAATGGCTACACCTTC
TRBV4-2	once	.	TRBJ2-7	CASSHPWEVRYEQYF	TGTGCCAGCAGCCACCCCTGGGAAGTCCGCTACGAGCAGTACTTC
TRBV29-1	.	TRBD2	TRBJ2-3	CSLGLAFGAQYF	TGTAGCCTCGGACTAGCGTTTGGTGCGCAGTATTTT
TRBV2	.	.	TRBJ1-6	CASSVAAAVSPLHF	TGTGCCAGCAGTGTAGCTGCAGCTGTCTCACCCCTCCACTTT
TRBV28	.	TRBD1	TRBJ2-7	CASTKPGQQTYEQYF	TGTGCCAGCACCAAACCGGGACAGCAAACCTACGAGCAGTACTTC
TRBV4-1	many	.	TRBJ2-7	CASSPSRGEEYEQYF	TGCGCCAGCAGCCCGTCTAGGGGGGAGGAGTACGAGCAGTACTTC
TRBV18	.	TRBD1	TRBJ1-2	CASSPQGAEVIGYTF	TGTGCCAGCTCACCCCAGGGGGCTGAGGTGATTGGCTACACCTTC
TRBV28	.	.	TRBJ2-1	CASSPPRGTRVNEQFF	TGTGCCAGCAGTCCCCCCAGGGGGACTAGAGTCAATGAGCAGTTCTTC
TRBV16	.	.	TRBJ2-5	CASSQRETQYF	TGTGCCAGCAGCCAAAGAGAGACCCAGTACTTC
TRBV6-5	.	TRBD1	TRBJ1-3	CASSYGQGANTIYF	TGTGCCAGCAGTTACGGACAGGGGGCGAACACCATATATTTT
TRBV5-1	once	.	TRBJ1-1	CASSLLAETEAFF	TGCGCCAGCAGCTTGTTAGCGGAGACTGAAGCTTTCTTT
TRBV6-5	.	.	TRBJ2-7	CASSYDSPGESGEQYF	TGTGCCAGCAGTTACGACTCGCCGGGGGAGTCGGGGGAGCAGTACTTC
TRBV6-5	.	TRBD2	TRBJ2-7	CASRSGGANEQYF	TGTGCCAGCAGGAGCGGGGGGGCCAACGAGCAGTACTTC
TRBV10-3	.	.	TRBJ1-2	CAISEGGPGYTF	TGTGCCATCAGTGAGGGGGGGCCTGGCTACACCTTC
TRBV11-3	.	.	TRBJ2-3	CASSSGWRDTDTQYF	TGTGCCAGCAGCTCCGGCTGGCGGGACACAGATACGCAGTATTTT
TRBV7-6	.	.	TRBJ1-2	CASSPVVGGAGGYTF	TGTGCCAGCAGCCCCGTGGTGGGGGGCGCGGGAGGCTACACCTTC
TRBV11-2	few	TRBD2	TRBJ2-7	CASSLGPTSGYEQYF	TGTGCCAGCAGCTTAGGCCCGACTAGCGGTTACGAGCAGTACTTC
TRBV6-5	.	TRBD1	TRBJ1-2	CASSQDRGYGYTF	TGTGCCAGCAGCCAGGACAGGGGATATGGCTACACCTTC
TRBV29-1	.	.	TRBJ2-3	CSVYSGVSTDTQYF	TGCAGCGTCTACTCAGGGGTTAGCACAGATACGCAGTATTTT
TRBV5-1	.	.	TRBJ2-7	CASSLAILSGTNSYEQYF	TGCGCCAGCAGCTTGGCCATTTTATCCGGGACGAACTCCTACGAGCAGTACTTC
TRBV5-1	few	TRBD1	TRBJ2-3	CASSFQGARLDTQYF	TGCGCCAGCAGCTTCCAGGGGGCGAGATTAGATACGCAGTATTTT
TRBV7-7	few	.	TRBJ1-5	CASSLARGRGEQPQHF	TGTGCCAGCAGCTTAGCGCGCGGCAGGGGAGAACAGCCCCAGCATTTT
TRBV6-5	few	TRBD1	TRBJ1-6	CASSYDRDIDSPLHF	TGTGCCAGCAGTTACGACAGGGACATTGATTCACCCCTCCACTTT
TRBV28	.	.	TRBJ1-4	CASSFTYATNEKLFF	TGTGCCAGCAGTTTTACCTATGCAACTAATGAAAAACTGTTTTTT
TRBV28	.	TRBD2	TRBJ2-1	CASSPHPGASGRAYNEQFF	TGTGCCAGCAGTCCACACCCCGGAGCTAGCGGGAGGGCCTACAATGAGCAGTTCTTC
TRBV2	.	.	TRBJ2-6	CASMRDSGANVLTF	TGTGCCAGCATGAGGGACTCTGGGGCCAACGTCCTGACTTTC
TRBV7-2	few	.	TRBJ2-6	CASSLGGVYSGANVLTF	TGTGCCAGCAGCTTAGGAGGGGTGTACTCTGGGGCCAACGTCCTGACTTTC